The entry below describes one T cell receptor (beta chain). Its antigen is unknown. These data are taken from a study of monozygotic twins with inflammatory bowel disease. Study-level results: Repertoires of patients may have been made more variable by differing immunosuppressive treatments. IBD patients share fewer clonotypes with other people than healthy twins do, especially with disease activity. Researchers were unable to tell different T cell subtypes apart.

This CDR3 comprises 14 residues. Eight separate reactions for every sample produced the cDNA. TCRdb reprocessed the 5' RACE reads and keeps a single row for each CDR3 protein, giving no DNA. This sample contains some 190,000 distinct CDR3 sequences. Material for sequencing was blood. J is TRBJ1-1 and V is TRBV12-3 or TRBV12-4; TCRdb names TRBD1, which stays unverified in the absence of DNA. The origin of this receptor is a human donor with ulcerative colitis or Crohn's disease, or a healthy co-twin of an affected twin (not recorded which). CDR3 amino acids: CASSWDRVNTEAFF.